The 31 T cell receptor beta chains in this list originate from one sample, sequenced in a study of early T cells in non-severe SARS-CoV-2 infection. TCRdb passed the 5' RACE reads through MiXCR, listing each CDR3 protein once. The data show some 77,000 distinct CDR3 sequences, with about 5% seen just once and less than 9.5% held by the top ten. The material sequenced was whole blood, taken at baseline. The receptors shown here come from an adult who was a healthcare worker with PCR-confirmed SARS-CoV-2 infection or an uninfected control (not recorded which).

The sample holds many counts of this clonotype. The chain joins TRBV27 to TRBJ2-7, with 8 positions matching TRBD1. CDR1 is MNHEY, CDR2 SMNVEV, per germline (reference sequence). Trimming cost V 2 bases and J 4 bases; bases outside gene matches: 10. CDR3 length equals 16 residues. For the CDR3, the DNA is TGTGCCAGCAGTTTAGTACTCCGACAGGGGCTATACGAGCAGTACTTC. Residues: CASSLVLRQGLYEQYF.

This clonotype was found many times. The V and J genes are TRBV10-3 and TRBJ1-6; 7 nucleotides line up with TRBD1. This CDR3 has 15 residues. The germline gives CDR1 ENHRY, CDR2 SYGVKD. Trimming removed 2 bases from V and 4 bases from J; junction bases left unmatched: 2. The DNA for the CDR3 is TGTGCCATCAGTGAGGGGGACAGTTATAATTCACCCCTCCACTTT. Its translation is CAISEGDSYNSPLHF.

In this sample, this clonotype turned up a few times. V and J are TRBV15 and TRBJ1-1; 10 bases align to TRBD1. Trimming took 4 bases from V and 5 from J; bases not matched to a gene: 7. Germline V CDR1 and CDR2: LNHNV, YYDKDF (reference sequence). The CDR3 length is 15 residues. CDR3: CATSTSTGGMTEAFF. For the CDR3, the DNA is TGTGCCACCAGCACTTCGACAGGGGGCATGACTGAAGCTTTCTTT.

The table lists this clonotype with many counts. This chain connects TRBV25-1 to TRBJ2-2, with TRBD2 matching 7 bases. Germline V gene data show CDR1 as MGHDK and CDR2 as SYGVNS. The CDR3 length is 15 residues. J lost 3 bases, V lost 4 bases, and 5 bases had no gene match. The CDR3 protein is CASSGSAGDTGELFF. CDR3 in DNA: TGTGCCAGCAGTGGATCGGCGGGAGACACCGGGGAGCTGTTTTTT.

This clonotype was observed at least ten times. V usage is TRBV6-6 and J usage is TRBJ2-7; D is possibly TRBD2 (6 bases). This CDR3 has 16 residues. Germline V CDR1 and CDR2: MNHNY, SVGAGI (reference sequence). V lost 4 bases, J lost 3 bases, and 19 bases lay in between. This chain's CDR3 is CASSSGVVSQGYEQYF. In DNA form, the CDR3 reads TGTGCCAGCAGTTCGGGAGTGGTAAGTCAGGGCTACGAGCAGTACTTC.

This chain uses TRBV30 with TRBJ2-1; 8 bases agree with TRBD2. The V gene's germline CDR1 is GTSNPN and CDR2 SVGIG (reference sequence). V gave up 0 bases and J gave up 11 bases; unmatched junction bases: 9. The CDR3 is made up of 14 amino acids. This CDR3 is CAWSVRGSGNKQFF. As DNA, the CDR3 is TGTGCCTGGAGTGTACGAGGTAGCGGGAATAAGCAGTTCTTC.

This clonotype has ten or more counts. V is TRBV19 and J is TRBJ1-5; D gene uncertain. The CDR3 runs to 15 residues. Deletions cut 0 bases from V and 5 bases from J, with 11 bases between. Germline assignment: CDR1 LNHDA and CDR2 SQIVND (reference sequence). This chain's CDR3 is CASSIDQMADQPQHF. The CDR3 bases are TGTGCCAGTAGTATAGACCAGATGGCTGATCAGCCCCAGCATTTT.

This clonotype was seen repeatedly, ten times or more. The rearrangement joins TRBV18 to TRBJ1-2, with D maybe TRBD1 (6 bases). The germline gives CDR1 KGHSH, CDR2 LQKENI. This CDR3 spans 17 amino acids. The germline V and J ends were trimmed by 0 bases and 8 bases, with 22 bases remaining between them. The CDR3 here is CASSPPQTGPRAEGYTF. The CDR3 nucleotides read TGTGCCAGCTCACCACCGCAGACAGGACCGCGAGCGGAGGGCTACACCTTC.

The chain uses TRBV27 and TRBJ1-2, with no clear D. V gave up 5 bases and J gave up 4 bases, with 8 bases separating them. Germline V lookup: CDR1 MNHEY, CDR2 SMNVEV (reference sequence). This CDR3 has 12 amino acids. The CDR3 loop is CASSLGPYGYTF. CDR3 bases: TGTGCCAGCAGTCTTGGGCCCTATGGCTACACCTTC.

This clonotype was counted ten times or more. V gene TRBV19 combines with J gene TRBJ2-1; 8 nucleotides align to TRBD2. The trim removed 3 bases at V and 6 bases at J, leaving 7 bases unmatched. Germline-derived CDR1 and CDR2 are LNHDA and SQIVND (reference sequence). The CDR3 extends over 15 amino acids. CDR3 in amino acids: CASSILFGRGNEQFF. In nucleotides, the CDR3 is TGTGCCAGTAGTATCCTTTTCGGGAGGGGCAATGAGCAGTTCTTC.

In regard to this clonotype: Given a much more abundant clone one base away, this may be a read error. This chain joins TRBV5-4 and TRBJ2-1; TRBD1 is a possible D gene (6 bases). V was cut by 4 bases and J by 7 bases, with 12 bases left in between. The CDR3 loop spans 13 amino acids. Germline CDR1 SGHNT, CDR2 YYREEE (reference sequence). CDR3 nucleotides: TGTGCCAGCAGCCCCGGACAGATGAATGAGCAGTTCTTC. It codes for CASSPGQMNEQFF.

This clonotype was counted many times. V and J are TRBV20-1 and TRBJ2-5, with 7 bases that match TRBD1. The CDR3 totals 14 residues. Germline V gene sequence: CDR1 DFQATT, CDR2 SNEGSKA (reference sequence). V trimming: 2 bases; J trimming: 9 bases; junction bases outside the gene matches: 12. CDR3 sequence (DNA): TGCAGTGCTAGATTTGGGACAGATCGCGCGGCCCAGTACTTC. This codes for CSARFGTDRAAQYF.

This clonotype was picked up many times. V gene TRBV2 combines with J gene TRBJ1-1; the D gene is possibly TRBD1 (5 bases). V was trimmed by 11 bases and J by 10 bases, leaving 14 bases between them. Germline CDR1 and CDR2: SNHLY and FYNNEI. This CDR3 contains 10 residues. This CDR3 is CAVEGLGAFF. For the CDR3, the DNA is TGTGCCGTCGAGGGGCTCGGAGCTTTCTTT.

The chain uses TRBV9 and TRBJ2-6; D is ambiguous. Germline V gene sequence: CDR1 SGDLS, CDR2 YYNGEE. CDR3 length equals 16 residues. Between the trimmed V and J ends, which lost 3 bases and 2 bases, there was a span of 12 bases. The CDR3 region has the DNA TGTGCCAGCAGCGCGGACGACACCGCTGGGGCCAACGTCCTGACTTTC. Amino acid sequence: CASSADDTAGANVLTF.

This clonotype was detected many times. This chain uses TRBV4-1 with TRBJ2-5; D might be TRBD1 (6 bases). This CDR3 is built from 15 residues. Trimming took 4 bases from V and 1 from J, leaving 13 bases between them. From germline, CDR1 is MGHRA and CDR2 YSYEKL. For the CDR3, the DNA is TGCGCCAGCAGCCCAAGATTGGGGGCCCAAGAGACCCAGTACTTC. Its protein is CASSPRLGAQETQYF.

The genes are TRBV2 and TRBJ1-4; D unclear. The CDR3 covers 13 residues. V was cut by 4 bases and J by 11 bases, with 14 bases left in between. In germline, CDR1 is SNHLY, CDR2 FYNNEI. The CDR3 loop reads CASSGSTTPKLFF. In nucleotides, the CDR3 is TGTGCCAGCAGTGGATCGACGACCCCGAAACTGTTTTTT. The full variable domain, rest sourced from reference TRBV2 and TRBJ1-4, is EPEVTQTPSHQVTQMGQEVILRCVPISNHLYFYWYRQILGQKVEFLVSFYNNEISEKSEIFDDQFSVERPDGSNFTLKIRSTKLEDSAMYFCASSGSTTPKLFFGSGTQLSVL.

On this clonotype: The junction departs from germline at one end; a sequencing error may be responsible. The rearrangement links TRBV25-1 to TRBJ2-1; 8 bases line up with TRBD2. This CDR3 comprises 20 residues. Germline-derived CDR1 and CDR2 are MGHDK and SYGVNS. The CDR3 region has the DNA TGTGCCAACAGTGAAGGTGCTGAGGGTATGGGACTAGGGTACTACAATGAGCAGTTCTTC. It encodes CANSEGAEGMGLGYYNEQFF.

Ten or more counts support this clonotype. This chain connects TRBV5-1 to TRBJ2-1, with 7 bases lining up with TRBD2. The CDR3 consists of 13 residues. Germline V gene data show CDR1 as SGHRS and CDR2 as YFSETQ. J was trimmed by 14 bases and V by 0 bases; bases with no gene match: 8. CDR3 nucleotide sequence: TGCGCCAGCAGCTTGGAGGCGGGAGCCAGCAAGTTCTTC. Amino acids: CASSLEAGASKFF.

This clonotype was observed many times. The CDR3 sequence is CASSFKGEPQHF. CDR3 sequence (DNA): TGTGCCAGCAGTTTTAAAGGGGAGCCCCAGCATTTT. The chain joins TRBV12-3 or TRBV12-4 to TRBJ1-5; TRBD1 might be the D (5 bases). The CDR3 runs to 12 residues. Trimming pared 3 bases from V and 8 bases from J, leaving 8 bases between.

This clonotype was observed a few times. This sequence joins TRBV9 and TRBJ2-2; D remains unclear. The CDR3 consists of 13 residues. Trimming cost V 0 bases and J 8 bases, with 8 bases left between them. Germline V gives CDR1 SGDLS, CDR2 YYNGEE. The CDR3 DNA sequence: TGTGCCAGCAGCGTAGCGACGGCAGGGGAGCTGTTTTTT. It is translated as CASSVATAGELFF.

This clonotype came up a few times. The chain uses TRBV7-9 and TRBJ2-7, with 9 bases identical to TRBD1. There are 16 residues in the CDR3. V lost 5 bases to trimming and J lost 0 bases; unmatched junction nucleotides: 8. Germline CDR1 reads SEHNR; CDR2 reads FQNEAQ (reference sequence). In nucleotides, the CDR3 is TGTGCCAGCAGCCAATCCGGGACAGGGAGCTCCTACGAGCAGTACTTC. This codes for CASSQSGTGSSYEQYF.

This clonotype was counted a few times. The rearrangement links TRBV18 to TRBJ2-7, with D perhaps matching TRBD2 (5 bases). V was pared by 3 bases and J by 7 bases, with 19 bases between. The CDR3 totals 15 residues. The germline V gene has CDR1 KGHSH and CDR2 LQKENI. In DNA form, the CDR3 reads TGTGCCAGCTCACCTCCCTTCGTGGGAGCTCGGGAGCAGTACTTC. The encoded protein is CASSPPFVGAREQYF.

This clonotype was recorded at least ten times. The chain carries TRBV20-1 and TRBJ2-5; D is ambiguous. The V gene lost 2 bases and the J gene lost 1 base, with 17 bases spanning the gap. Germline assignment: CDR1 DFQATT and CDR2 SNEGSKA (reference sequence). This CDR3 has 16 residues. The CDR3 protein is CSARTVSGRFQETQYF. In DNA, the CDR3 is TGCAGTGCTAGAACAGTTTCAGGTAGATTCCAAGAGACCCAGTACTTC.

The CDR3 DNA reads TGTGCCAGCAGTTTTCTTGGGGCCCGGGGAACAGATACGCAGTATTTT. As protein: CASSFLGARGTDTQYF. V usage is TRBV28 and J usage is TRBJ2-3; the D gene could be TRBD1 or TRBD2 (5 bases each). The ends were cut back, 3 bases at V and 3 bases at J, with 16 bases in the middle. The length of the CDR3 is 16 residues. Germline CDR1 reads MDHEN; CDR2 reads SYDVKM.

This sequence joins TRBV5-1 and TRBJ2-3; no firm D call. The CDR3 runs to 12 residues. The germline V gene has CDR1 SGHRS and CDR2 YFSETQ. V was pared by 5 bases and J by 2 bases, with 6 bases between. The CDR3 region is CASSWTTDTQYF. DNA of the CDR3: TGCGCCAGCAGTTGGACCACAGATACGCAGTATTTT.

This sequence joins TRBV6-2 or TRBV6-3 and TRBJ2-3; D uncertain. The germline gives CDR1 MNHEY, CDR2 SVGEGT. The CDR3 is 14 residues long. With 7 bases removed from V and 2 bases from J, the gap between germline ends came to 13 bases. The CDR3: CASIQTPATDTQYF. The CDR3 DNA follows: TGTGCCAGCATCCAAACCCCAGCCACAGATACGCAGTATTTT.

This clonotype was found many times. The chain uses TRBV25-1 and TRBJ2-5, with 8 bases lining up with TRBD1. This CDR3 has 14 residues. CDR1 and CDR2 (germline): MGHDK, SYGVNS. With V trimmed by 10 bases and J by 3 bases, 10 bases remained unmatched. The CDR3 reads CATATGATEETQYF. The CDR3 region has the DNA TGTGCCACCGCGACAGGGGCCACCGAAGAGACCCAGTACTTC.

This clonotype has a count of ten or more. The chain employs TRBV12-3 or TRBV12-4 and TRBJ2-5, with 8 bases aligning to TRBD1. V lost 5 bases to trimming and J lost 1 base; unmatched junction nucleotides: 3. The CDR3 has 14 amino acids. The CDR3 region has the DNA TGTGCCAGCAGTAAAGGACAGGGCCAAGAGACCCAGTACTTC. Residues: CASSKGQGQETQYF.

A few counts support this clonotype. This chain connects TRBV20-1 to TRBJ1-3; tentative D call: TRBD1 (6 bases). The CDR3 spans 16 residues. V was shortened by 0 bases and J by 4 bases, with 16 bases between the two germline ends. CDR1 is DFQATT and CDR2 is SNEGSKA in the germline V gene (reference sequence). CDR3: CSARDSSGAGGNTIYF. The CDR3 coding sequence is TGCAGTGCTAGAGATTCCTCGGGGGCGGGCGGAAACACCATATATTTT.

This clonotype was observed many times. V gene TRBV6-5 combines with J gene TRBJ2-1, with 9 bases that match TRBD2. The junction had 8 bases not matched to a gene; V was cut back by 0 bases and J by 8 bases. CDR1 MNHEY and CDR2 SVGAGI come from the germline V gene. This CDR3 has 16 residues. CDR3 loop: CASSYSIVAGADEQFF. Here the CDR3 DNA reads TGTGCCAGCAGTTACTCGATAGTAGCGGGAGCGGATGAGCAGTTCTTC.

The chain combines TRBV30 with TRBJ2-7; D possibly matches TRBD1 or TRBD2 (5 bases each). The V gene lost 0 bases and the J gene lost 6 bases, with 39 bases spanning the gap. CDR3 length equals 22 residues. Germline V CDR1 and CDR2: GTSNPN, SVGIG (reference sequence). The CDR3 DNA reads as TGTGCCTGGAGTGTCCCCCAATATCACCCCCCTGGGACGAAAATTAGACGTCGCGAGCAGTACTTC. This translates into CAWSVPQYHPPGTKIRRREQYF.